These 3 T cell receptor beta chains originate from one sample sequenced in a study of PD-1 blockade in mismatch repair-deficient tumors. Produced via immunoSEQ multiplex PCR; TCRdb's table is partial and in-frame only. This repertoire shows 55,000 to 85,000 clones, approximately 78% found once; its top ten account for roughly 5%. The source was peripheral blood, collected 2 weeks after starting pembrolizumab. The receptor source for this set is an adult with mismatch repair-deficient cancer.

For this clone: In the same sample, other DNA sequences code for this CDR3. The chain employs TRBV9 and TRBJ2-7; possibly TRBD1 for D (6 bases). This CDR3 has 14 residues. Trimming removed 0 bases at V and 2 bases at J, with 9 bases between. The germline gives CDR1 SGDLS, CDR2 YYNGEE. The CDR3 loop reads CASSVGAGAYEQYF. The CDR3 bases are TGTGCCAGCAGCGTAGGCGCAGGGGCCTACGAGCAGTACTTC.

The chain employs TRBV7-9 and TRBJ2-5, with 8 positions matching TRBD1. The CDR3 covers 14 residues. J was trimmed by 4 bases and V by 5 bases; bases with no gene match: 6. CDR1 is SEHNR and CDR2 is FQNEAQ in the germline V gene (reference sequence). This CDR3 reads CASSRTGWGETQYF. Written as DNA, the CDR3 is TGTGCCAGCAGCCGGACAGGGTGGGGAGAGACCCAGTACTTC.

V and J are TRBV27 and TRBJ1-5, with TRBD1 as a possible D gene (6 bases). The CDR3 totals 17 residues. Germline loops: CDR1 MNHEY, CDR2 SMNVEV (reference sequence). V was trimmed by 5 bases and J by 3 bases, leaving 20 bases between them. In nucleotides, the CDR3 is TGTGCCAGCAGTCCACGCTCCCAGGGGAGTCCCAATCAGCCCCAGCATTTT. Translating gives CASSPRSQGSPNQPQHF.